These 26 T cell receptor beta chains were all obtained from the same sample, sequenced in a study of radiotherapy plus CTLA-4 blockade in lung cancer (dated by TCRdb to 2016 to 2019). The library relied on the immunoSEQ multiplex PCR assay. The table was pulled from immuneACCESS by TCRdb, which kept in-frame rearrangements only. Such tables lose some clones; where checked, under half of the loss comes from unresolved V genes, and the rest has no known cause. The table for this sample lists 110,000 or so clones; about four fifths of them were counted only once. The ten largest make up approximately 5% of the sample. The specimen comprised peripheral blood, sampled from a patient treated with radiotherapy plus ipilimumab. These receptors were taken from a human donor with non-small cell lung cancer who had a partial response to radiotherapy plus ipilimumab.

V and J are TRBV28 and TRBJ1-5, with D unresolved. Germline V gene data show CDR1 as MDHEN and CDR2 as SYDVKM. Trimming shortened V by 4 bases and J by 4 bases, and 11 bases separated the two germline ends. This CDR3 is built from 14 residues. CDR3 sequence reads: CASSSVLINQPQHF. The CDR3, as DNA: TGTGCCAGCAGTTCGGTACTGATAAATCAGCCCCAGCATTTT.

The chain is built from TRBV5-1 and TRBJ2-1, with 12 bases that match TRBD2. The J segment lost 3 bases and the V segment lost 4 bases, leaving 8 bases of the junction unmatched. The length of the CDR3 is 17 residues. The germline V gene has CDR1 SGHRS and CDR2 YFSETQ. CDR3 loop: CASSPPLLAGGYNEQFF. The CDR3 DNA reads TGCGCCAGCAGCCCGCCCCTACTAGCGGGAGGCTACAATGAGCAGTTCTTC.

V and J are TRBV6-5 and TRBJ1-2, with 10 bases that match TRBD1. The length of the CDR3 is 16 residues. Germline CDR1 is MNHEY and CDR2 is SVGAGI. Unmatched junction bases numbered 7, after V lost 0 bases and J lost 6 bases. The CDR3 coding sequence is TGTGCCAGCAGTTACTCACTGGGGACAGGGGAAAATGGCTACACCTTC. It yields the protein CASSYSLGTGENGYTF.

This chain joins TRBV11-3 and TRBJ2-7; 8 bases are a match to TRBD1. The CDR3 has 13 amino acids. V lost 4 bases to trimming and J lost 7 bases; unmatched junction nucleotides: 6. Germline CDR1 reads SGHNT; CDR2 reads YENEEA. CDR3 residues: CASSCDRGCEQYV. CDR3 coding DNA: TGTGCCAGCAGCTGTGACAGGGGATGTGAGCAGTACGTC.

This chain connects TRBV18 to TRBJ1-2; no clear D gene. The CDR3 is 13 amino acids. Trimming took off 2 bases at V and 0 bases at J, with 4 bases between the two ends. The germline V gene has CDR1 KGHSH and CDR2 LQKENI. DNA of the CDR3: TGTGCCAGCTCACCAGGGCCTAACTATGGCTACACCTTC. Residues: CASSPGPNYGYTF.

The V gene is TRBV2, the J gene TRBJ2-7; 9 nucleotides agree with TRBD1. V dropped 7 bases and J dropped 5; count of bases not matched to a gene: 9. The CDR3 length is 14 residues. Germline loops: CDR1 SNHLY, CDR2 FYNNEI. The CDR3 loop is CASIPDRGSHEQYF. CDR3 in DNA: TGTGCCAGCATTCCAGACAGGGGGAGCCACGAGCAGTACTTC.

The CDR3 nucleotides read TGCGCCAGTGCGGGACAGCAAGAGACCCAGTACTTC. This codes for CASAGQQETQYF. The chain joins TRBV5-1 to TRBJ2-5; the D gene is possibly TRBD1 (7 bases). Germline V gives CDR1 SGHRS, CDR2 YFSETQ. Trimming pared 8 bases from V and 2 bases from J, leaving 10 bases between. This CDR3 is built from 12 residues.

This chain links TRBV7-2 with TRBJ2-1; 13 positions agree with TRBD2. Trimming took 1 base from V and 0 from J; bases not matched to a gene: 3. From germline, CDR1 is SGHTA and CDR2 FQGNSA. The CDR3 is made up of 18 amino acids. The CDR3 sequence: CASSLGLAGGPSYNEQFF. The CDR3 region has the DNA TGTGCCAGCAGCTTAGGACTAGCGGGAGGCCCCTCCTACAATGAGCAGTTCTTC.

The CDR3 loop reads CASGPGNQETQYF. The DNA of the CDR3 is TGTGCTAGTGGTCCCGGGAACCAAGAGACCCAGTACTTC. V and J are TRBV12-5 and TRBJ2-5, with a tentative D call TRBD2 (5 bases). Germline values: CDR1 LGHNT, CDR2 FRNRAP. This CDR3 has 13 amino acids. Trimming took 5 bases from V and 0 from J, leaving 7 bases between them.

About this clone: One end of the junction is discordant with germline, which a read error may explain. The chain uses TRBV19 and TRBJ1-2, with TRBD1 as a possible D gene (5 bases). CDR3 length: 13 residues. Per germline, CDR1 LNHDA and CDR2 SQIVND (reference sequence). Here the CDR3 DNA reads TGTGTCAGTAGTACTACAGGCCTTGAGGGCTACACCTTC. Its translation is CVSSTTGLEGYTF.

The chain couples TRBV19 to TRBJ2-5, with 7 bases identical to TRBD1. Germline lookup yields CDR1 LNHDA and CDR2 SQIVND (reference sequence). The CDR3 is made up of 14 amino acids. V lost 10 bases to trimming and J lost 1 base; unmatched junction nucleotides: 9. CDR3 amino acids: CATSADRLQETQYF. CDR3 bases: TGTGCCACCTCCGCGGACAGGCTCCAAGAGACCCAGTACTTC.

The chain carries TRBV15 and TRBJ2-3; 12 positions agree with TRBD2. Trimming at V came to 0 bases and at J to 3 bases, leaving 10 bases not matched to a gene. Germline V gene data show CDR1 as LNHNV and CDR2 as YYDKDF (reference sequence). The CDR3 extends over 19 amino acids. This chain's CDR3 is CATSRDGRLAGGGTDTQYF. The CDR3 DNA reads as TGTGCCACCAGCAGAGATGGGCGGCTAGCGGGAGGGGGTACAGATACGCAGTATTTT.

Comments on this clone: This sample also contains other DNA sequences that code for the same CDR3. The rearrangement joins TRBV28 to TRBJ2-7; D might be TRBD2 (6 bases). Trimming shortened V by 6 bases and J by 4 bases, and 22 bases separated the two germline ends. Germline assignment: CDR1 MDHEN and CDR2 SYDVKM. There are 16 residues in the CDR3. The CDR3 coding sequence is TGTGCCAGCAGCTTCCCTTTAGCGGCAGGACTGTACGAGCAGTACTTC. Protein: CASSFPLAAGLYEQYF.

The gene calls are TRBV28 and TRBJ1-1; a possible D gene is TRBD1 (5 bases). Per germline, CDR1 MDHEN and CDR2 SYDVKM. The CDR3 length is 16 residues. V dropped 6 bases and J dropped 3 bases, with 20 bases sitting between them. The CDR3 is CASSPLGRGVDTEAFF. The CDR3 DNA reads TGTGCCAGCAGCCCCTTAGGAAGGGGCGTGGACACTGAAGCTTTCTTT.

The chain links TRBV6-1 to TRBJ2-3; TRBD2 aligns across 8 bases. Germline CDR1 is MNHNS and CDR2 is SASEGT. The CDR3 consists of 15 residues. After removal of 10 bases from V and 2 bases from J, the junction contained 11 bases not matched to a gene. The CDR3 DNA reads TGTGCCACCGTGAACTTAGCGGGGCCCACAGATACGCAGTATTTT. This encodes CATVNLAGPTDTQYF.

This chain connects TRBV28 to TRBJ2-7, with D unclear. Trimming left V 6 bases short and J 1 base short, with 4 bases between. The germline V gene has CDR1 MDHEN and CDR2 SYDVKM. This CDR3 has 11 residues. CDR3 residues: CASSHSYEQYF. In DNA form, the CDR3 reads TGTGCCAGCAGCCATTCCTACGAGCAGTACTTC.

This chain connects TRBV28 to TRBJ2-7; 11 bases map to TRBD1. Germline values: CDR1 MDHEN, CDR2 SYDVKM. V was pared by 7 bases and J by 7 bases, with 6 bases of the junction left unmatched. The CDR3 sequence is 13 residues long. The CDR3 DNA is TGTGCCAGCATAGGACAGGGGGCATGGGAGCAGTACTTC. Its translation: CASIGQGAWEQYF.

The genes are TRBV11-2 and TRBJ2-5; 8 nucleotides line up with TRBD2. The end of the DNA is better explained by TRBJ2-7, so the J call may be wrong. Germline V gene sequence: CDR1 SGHAT, CDR2 FQNNGV. CDR3 length: 14 amino acids. The CDR3 DNA sequence: TGTGCCAGCAGCCCCTCGGGACTAGCCTACGAGCAGTACTTC. It translates to CASSPSGLAYEQYF.

The chain is built from TRBV28 and TRBJ1-5, with no clear D. Per the germline V gene, CDR1 is MDHEN and CDR2 is SYDVKM. V lost 7 bases, J lost 0 bases, and 19 bases lay in between. CDR3 length equals 17 residues. The CDR3 region is CASTTTLLIYSNQPQHF. The CDR3 nucleotides are TGTGCCAGCACCACTACACTATTGATCTATAGCAATCAGCCCCAGCATTTT. Full variable domain (missing parts from reference TRBV28 and TRBJ1-5): DVKVTQSSRYLVKRTGEKVFLECVQDMDHENMFWYRQDPGLGLRLIYFSYDVKMKEKGDIPEGYSVSREKKERFSLILESASTNQTSMYLCASTTTLLIYSNQPQHFGDGTRLSIL.

The chain employs TRBV5-6 and TRBJ2-5; maybe TRBD2 (6 bases). CDR3 size: 14 residues. Germline V gene data show CDR1 as SGHDT and CDR2 as YYEEEE. The V gene lost 1 base and the J gene lost 4 bases, with 11 bases spanning the gap. In DNA form, the CDR3 reads TGTGCCAGCAGCTTGCGGGCGGGACGAGAGACCCAGTACTTC. This translates into CASSLRAGRETQYF.

This clone was counted once. This rearrangement joins TRBV18 to TRBJ1-1; unclear D gene. V lost 2 bases and J lost 4, with 5 bases in between. Looked up from germline, CDR1 is KGHSH and CDR2 is LQKENI. CDR3 length equals 12 residues. The CDR3 nucleotides read TGTGCCAGCTCACCAGCAGGCACTGAAGCTTTCTTT. This encodes CASSPAGTEAFF.

V is TRBV5-1 and J is TRBJ2-3; TRBD1 matches at 7 bases. Germline loops: CDR1 SGHRS, CDR2 YFSETQ. CDR3 length equals 15 residues. The trim removed 4 bases at V and 2 bases at J, leaving 7 bases unmatched. CDR3 nucleotide sequence: TGCGCCAGCAGCGAAGGGGACAGCATCACAGATACGCAGTATTTT. This encodes CASSEGDSITDTQYF.

The chain joins TRBV27 to TRBJ2-7; D call uncertain. This CDR3 is built from 14 residues. CDR1 is MNHEY, CDR2 SMNVEV, per germline (reference sequence). V lost 5 bases to trimming and J lost 5 bases, with 16 bases between them. CDR3 residues: CASSVIDNLNEQYF. CDR3 DNA: TGTGCCAGCAGTGTTATCGACAATCTCAACGAGCAGTACTTC.

This clone was seen only once. The chain joins TRBV28 to TRBJ1-1; 9 nucleotides agree with TRBD1. The CDR3 runs to 14 residues. The germline V gene has CDR1 MDHEN and CDR2 SYDVKM. The J segment lost 1 base and the V segment lost 3 bases, leaving 0 bases of the junction unmatched. The CDR3 spells CASSLTGGNTEAFF. CDR3 bases: TGTGCCAGCAGTTTGACAGGGGGGAACACTGAAGCTTTCTTT.

This clone was detected a few times. The chain links TRBV27 to TRBJ2-3; 11 nucleotides match TRBD2. Unmatched junction bases numbered 2, after V lost 0 bases and J lost 3 bases. This CDR3 has 16 amino acids. In germline, CDR1 is MNHEY, CDR2 SMNVEV (reference sequence). The chain's CDR3 is CASSLSWTSGTDTQYF. CDR3 in DNA: TGTGCCAGCAGTTTATCCTGGACTAGCGGGACAGATACGCAGTATTTT.

A note on this clone: An end of the junction differs from the germline gene, which may be a read error. The chain couples TRBV11-2 to TRBJ1-1; D possibly corresponds to TRBD1 (5 bases). Germline CDR1 is SGHAT and CDR2 is FQNNGV. CDR3 length: 17 residues. CDR3: CASRLGATVHLNTEAFF. DNA for the CDR3: TGTGCCAGCAGGTTAGGGGCCACAGTCCATTTGAACACTGAAGCTTTCTTT.